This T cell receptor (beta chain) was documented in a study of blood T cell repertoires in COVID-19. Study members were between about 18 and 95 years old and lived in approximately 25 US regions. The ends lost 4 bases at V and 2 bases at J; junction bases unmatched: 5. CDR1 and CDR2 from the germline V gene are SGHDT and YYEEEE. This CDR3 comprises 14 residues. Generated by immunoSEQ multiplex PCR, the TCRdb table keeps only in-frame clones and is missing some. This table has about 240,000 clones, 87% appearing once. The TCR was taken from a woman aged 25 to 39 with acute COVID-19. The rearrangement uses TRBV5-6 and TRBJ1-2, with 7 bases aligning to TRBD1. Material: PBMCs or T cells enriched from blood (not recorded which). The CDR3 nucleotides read TGTGCCAGCAGCCCTAGGACAGGCAACTATGGCTACACCTTC. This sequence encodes CASSPRTGNYGYTF.